Each of the 16 T cell receptor beta chains below was sequenced from the same sample in a study of persistence of HIV-infected CD4 T cells. The libraries were made with immunoSEQ version 4 in survey mode. TCRdb keeps only in-frame clones here, not all; method: immunoSEQ multiplex PCR. Of about 17,000 clones listed, about two thirds are singletons. Their antigen targets remain unknown. Cells were stimulated with CMV-infected fibroblast lysates at 10 ug/mL. Sorting of responding CD4+ T cells relied on upregulated CD40 ligand together with CD69. The material was CD4+ T cells sorted from PBMCs after roughly 20-hour stimulation, obtained from a patient who received antiretroviral therapy. These receptor sequences come from an adult woman with HIV who was CMV-seropositive.

The chain uses TRBV7-9 and TRBJ2-3; D is perhaps TRBD1 (7 bases). The CDR3 covers 19 residues. V gave up 5 bases and J gave up 0 bases, with 24 bases separating them. Germline CDR1 SEHNR, CDR2 FQNEAQ (reference sequence). The CDR3 DNA follows: TGTGCCAGCAGCCTAACCGGAGGGGGCCGAATAACTAGCACAGATACGCAGTATTTT. Translation: CASSLTGGGRITSTDTQYF.

V and J are TRBV30 and TRBJ2-5; 11 bases agree with TRBD1. The CDR3 loop spans 13 amino acids. Germline loops: CDR1 GTSNPN, CDR2 SVGIG (reference sequence). V lost 0 bases and J lost 7; bases outside the gene matches: 1. Here the CDR3 DNA reads TGTGCCTGGAGTGTAGGGACAGGGGGGACCCAGTACTTC. Encoded protein: CAWSVGTGGTQYF.

The rearrangement links TRBV5-1 to TRBJ1-4; D possibly corresponds to TRBD1 (6 bases). The CDR3 totals 15 residues. Germline V lookup: CDR1 SGHRS, CDR2 YFSETQ. V dropped 4 bases and J dropped 8 bases, with 18 bases sitting between them. The chain's CDR3 is CASSASGTLGEKLFF. DNA of the CDR3: TGCGCCAGCAGCGCGTCCGGGACACTTGGCGAAAAACTGTTTTTT.

The rearrangement joins TRBV5-4 to TRBJ1-1, with 7 nucleotides matching TRBD1. Germline V CDR1 and CDR2: SGHNT, YYREEE (reference sequence). The junction had 8 bases not matched to a gene; V was cut back by 4 bases and J by 2 bases. The CDR3 consists of 15 residues. The CDR3 coding sequence is TGTGCCAGCAGCGGAAGGACAGGAATCAACACTGAAGCTTTCTTT. Protein: CASSGRTGINTEAFF.

The V call is TRBV6-5, the J call TRBJ1-4; unclear D gene. CDR1 and CDR2 (germline): MNHEY, SVGAGI. The CDR3 sequence is 16 residues long. Deletions cut 6 bases from V and 6 bases from J, with 20 bases between. The CDR3 DNA follows: TGTGCCAGCAGCTACGGGCGGGGTCGAGAGGATGAAAAACTGTTTTTT. Translated: CASSYGRGREDEKLFF.

This clone has a handful of counts. This rearrangement joins TRBV12-5 to TRBJ1-6; 10 bases match TRBD1. This CDR3 contains 14 residues. The V gene's germline CDR1 is LGHNT and CDR2 FRNRAP. J lost 9 bases, V lost 6 bases, and 5 bases had no gene match. CDR3 coding DNA: TGTGCTAGTGGCACCGGGACAGGGGTTTCACCCCTCCACTTT. Residues: CASGTGTGVSPLHF.

This clone has a handful of counts. The chain carries TRBV15 and TRBJ1-5; no reliable D call. The germline V gene has CDR1 LNHNV and CDR2 YYDKDF (reference sequence). This CDR3 is built from 15 residues. V shed 1 base and J shed 2 bases, with 9 bases lying between them. In DNA form, the CDR3 reads TGTGCCACCAGCAGAGGATGGTTGGGCAATCAGCCCCAGCATTTT. Translated: CATSRGWLGNQPQHF.

This clone came up once. The rearrangement joins TRBV7-3 to TRBJ1-1; no reliable D call. V lost 3 bases, J lost 1 base, and 6 bases lay in between. The germline gives CDR1 SGHTA, CDR2 FQGTGA. CDR3 length: 13 residues. In nucleotides, the CDR3 is TGTGCCAGCAGCTTCGGCGCGAACACTGAAGCTTTCTTT. Translating gives CASSFGANTEAFF.

The chain couples TRBV29-1 to TRBJ2-7; 8 positions agree with TRBD1. V was pared by 5 bases and J by 1 base, with 4 bases of the junction left unmatched. The CDR3 is 13 amino acids. Per the germline V gene, CDR1 is SQVTM and CDR2 is ANQGSEA. The CDR3 sequence is CSVTGTGSYEQYF. The DNA of the CDR3 is TGCAGCGTTACCGGGACAGGATCCTACGAGCAGTACTTC.

The V and J genes are TRBV7-8 and TRBJ1-2; 9 positions agree with TRBD1. J was trimmed by 4 bases and V by 4 bases; bases with no gene match: 16. The CDR3 length is 18 residues. Germline CDR1 is SGHVS and CDR2 is FQNEAQ. The CDR3 nucleotides are TGTGCCAGCAGCTCTCTCTTGATTCCGACAGGGGGAATCTATGGCTACACCTTC. Translated, it gives CASSSLLIPTGGIYGYTF.

The V gene is TRBV5-1, the J gene TRBJ2-2; D call uncertain. Germline V gene data show CDR1 as SGHRS and CDR2 as YFSETQ. The CDR3 sequence is 14 residues long. Trimming removed 0 bases at V and 7 bases at J, with 10 bases between. CDR3 amino acids: CASSLGPMSGELFF. In DNA, the CDR3 is TGCGCCAGCAGCTTGGGCCCTATGAGCGGGGAGCTGTTTTTT.

The gene calls are TRBV13 and TRBJ2-2; 7 bases are a match to TRBD1. The J segment lost 2 bases and the V segment lost 1 base, leaving 4 bases of the junction unmatched. The germline gives CDR1 PRHDT, CDR2 FYEKMQ (reference sequence). CDR3 size: 16 residues. The CDR3 bases are TGTGCCAGCAGCTTAGACAGGGGTATTAACACCGGGGAGCTGTTTTTT. Residues: CASSLDRGINTGELFF.

The chain links TRBV5-5 to TRBJ1-2; D remains ambiguous. Germline lookup yields CDR1 SGHKS and CDR2 YYEKEE (reference sequence). V was clipped by 0 bases and J by 2 bases, with 14 bases between them. The CDR3 sequence is 16 residues long. The CDR3 DNA follows: TGTGCCAGCAGCTTGGCCCTAAAAGTGACGAACTATGGCTACACCTTC. Its protein is CASSLALKVTNYGYTF.

V gene TRBV12-3 or TRBV12-4 combines with J gene TRBJ1-6; D is uncertain. CDR3 length: 13 residues. Trimming left V 3 bases short and J 10 bases short, with 10 bases between. For the CDR3, the DNA is TGTGCCAGCAGTTTGAACGGGAGGTCACCCCTCCACTTT. Its protein product is CASSLNGRSPLHF.

The CDR3 sequence is CASSLAEGYGYTF. In nucleotides, the CDR3 is TGTGCCAGCAGCTTAGCGGAGGGCTATGGCTACACCTTC. The chain couples TRBV7-9 to TRBJ1-2; D is uncertain. The CDR3 has 13 residues. CDR1 is SEHNR and CDR2 is FQNEAQ in the germline V gene (reference sequence). Trimming took 0 bases from V and 4 from J, leaving 6 bases between them.

The V call is TRBV30, the J call TRBJ1-4; weak D call: TRBD1 (5 bases). This CDR3 spans 11 amino acids. V gave up 8 bases and J gave up 2 bases, with 6 bases separating them. CDR1 GTSNPN and CDR2 SVGIG come from the germline V gene (reference sequence). CDR3 region: CAGGTNEKLFF. CDR3 bases: TGTGCCGGGGGGACTAATGAAAAACTGTTTTTT.